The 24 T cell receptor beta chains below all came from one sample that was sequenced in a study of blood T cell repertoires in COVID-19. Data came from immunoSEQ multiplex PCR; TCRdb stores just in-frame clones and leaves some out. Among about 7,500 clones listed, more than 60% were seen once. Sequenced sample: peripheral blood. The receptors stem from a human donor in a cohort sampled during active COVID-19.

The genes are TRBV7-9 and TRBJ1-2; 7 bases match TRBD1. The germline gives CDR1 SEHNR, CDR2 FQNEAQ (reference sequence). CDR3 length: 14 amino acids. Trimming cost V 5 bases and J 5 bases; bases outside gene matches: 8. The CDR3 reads CASSPTGTEYGYTF. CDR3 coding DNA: TGTGCCAGCAGCCCTACCGGGACAGAGTATGGCTACACCTTC.

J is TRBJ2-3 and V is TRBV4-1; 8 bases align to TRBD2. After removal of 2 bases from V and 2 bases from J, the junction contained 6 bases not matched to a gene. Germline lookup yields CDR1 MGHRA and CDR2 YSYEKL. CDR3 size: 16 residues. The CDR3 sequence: CASSQTPSGPTDTQYF. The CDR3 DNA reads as TGCGCCAGCAGCCAAACCCCTAGCGGGCCCACAGATACGCAGTATTTT.

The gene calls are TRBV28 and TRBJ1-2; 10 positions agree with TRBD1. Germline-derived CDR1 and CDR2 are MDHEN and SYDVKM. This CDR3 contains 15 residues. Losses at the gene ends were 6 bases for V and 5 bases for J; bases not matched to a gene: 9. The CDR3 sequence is CASSPIVGQGYGYTF. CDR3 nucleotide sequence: TGTGCCAGCAGCCCGATTGTGGGACAGGGGTATGGCTACACCTTC.

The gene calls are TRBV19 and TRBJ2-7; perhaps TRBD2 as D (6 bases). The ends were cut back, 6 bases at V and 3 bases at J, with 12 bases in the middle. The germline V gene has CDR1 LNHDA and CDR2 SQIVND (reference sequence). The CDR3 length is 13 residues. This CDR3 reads CASSPRESYEQYF. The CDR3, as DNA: TGTGCCAGTAGCCCCCGGGAGAGCTACGAGCAGTACTTC.

The CDR3 loop is CASSLMAGESINEQFF. For the CDR3, the DNA is TGTGCCAGCAGCTTAATGGCGGGAGAGAGCATTAATGAGCAGTTCTTC. The V call is TRBV13, the J call TRBJ2-1; 7 nucleotides line up with TRBD2. The CDR3 runs 16 residues. V lost 2 bases and J lost 7; bases outside the gene matches: 11. Germline loops: CDR1 PRHDT, CDR2 FYEKMQ (reference sequence).

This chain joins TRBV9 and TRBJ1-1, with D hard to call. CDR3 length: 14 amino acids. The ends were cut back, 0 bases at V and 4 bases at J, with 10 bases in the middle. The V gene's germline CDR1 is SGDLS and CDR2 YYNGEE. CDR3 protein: CASSVGPGGTEAFF. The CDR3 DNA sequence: TGTGCCAGCAGCGTAGGACCCGGAGGCACTGAAGCTTTCTTT.

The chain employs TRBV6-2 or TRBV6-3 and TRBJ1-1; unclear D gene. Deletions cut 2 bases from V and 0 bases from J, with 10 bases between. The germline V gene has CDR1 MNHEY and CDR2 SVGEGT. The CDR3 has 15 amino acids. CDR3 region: CASSYERTMNTEAFF. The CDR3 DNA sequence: TGTGCCAGCAGTTACGAGCGAACTATGAACACTGAAGCTTTCTTT.

The CDR3 nucleotides are TGTGCCAGCAGCTCGAGGACGTTTCAGGGGGCTGGGGATAATTCACCCCTCCACTTT. This gives the protein CASSSRTFQGAGDNSPLHF. The chain is built from TRBV7-9 and TRBJ1-6; the match to TRBD1 covers 8 bases. The CDR3 has 19 residues. Germline V gene lookup returns CDR1 SEHNR and CDR2 FQNEAQ (reference sequence). The J segment lost 5 bases and the V segment lost 4 bases, leaving 16 bases of the junction unmatched.

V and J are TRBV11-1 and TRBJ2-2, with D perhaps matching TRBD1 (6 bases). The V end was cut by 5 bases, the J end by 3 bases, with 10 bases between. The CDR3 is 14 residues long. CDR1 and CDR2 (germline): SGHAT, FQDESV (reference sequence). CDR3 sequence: CASSHHRDTGELFF. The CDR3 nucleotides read TGTGCCAGCAGCCATCACAGGGACACCGGGGAGCTGTTTTTT.

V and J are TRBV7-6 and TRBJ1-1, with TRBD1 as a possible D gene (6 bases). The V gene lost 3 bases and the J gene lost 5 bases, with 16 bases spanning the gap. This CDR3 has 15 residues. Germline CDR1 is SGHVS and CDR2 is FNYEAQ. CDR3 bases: TGTGCCAGCAGCTTCCAAGATGGGGGCAGGACTGAAGCTTTCTTT. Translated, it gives CASSFQDGGRTEAFF.

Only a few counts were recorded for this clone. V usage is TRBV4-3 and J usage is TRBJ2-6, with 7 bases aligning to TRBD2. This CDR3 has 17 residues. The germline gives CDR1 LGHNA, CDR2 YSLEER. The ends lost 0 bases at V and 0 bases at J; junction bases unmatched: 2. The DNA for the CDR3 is TGCGCCAGCAGCCAAGAAACGGGAGGCTCTGGGGCCAACGTCCTGACTTTC. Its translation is CASSQETGGSGANVLTF.

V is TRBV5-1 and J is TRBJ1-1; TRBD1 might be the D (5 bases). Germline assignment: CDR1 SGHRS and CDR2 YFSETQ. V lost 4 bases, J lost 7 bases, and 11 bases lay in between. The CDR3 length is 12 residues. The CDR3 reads CASSGGRNEAFF. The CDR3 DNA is TGCGCCAGCAGCGGGGGGAGGAATGAAGCTTTCTTT.

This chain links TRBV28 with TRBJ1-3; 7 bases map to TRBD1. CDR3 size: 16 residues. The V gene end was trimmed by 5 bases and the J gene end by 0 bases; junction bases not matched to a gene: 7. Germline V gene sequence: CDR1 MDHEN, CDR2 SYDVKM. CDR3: CASSPQDRTSGNTIYF. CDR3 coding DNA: TGTGCCAGCAGTCCCCAGGACAGGACCTCTGGAAACACCATATATTTT. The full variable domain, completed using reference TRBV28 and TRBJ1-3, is DVKVTQSSRYLVKRTGEKVFLECVQDMDHENMFWYRQDPGLGLRLIYFSYDVKMKEKGDIPEGYSVSREKKERFSLILESASTNQTSMYLCASSPQDRTSGNTIYFGEGSWLTVV.

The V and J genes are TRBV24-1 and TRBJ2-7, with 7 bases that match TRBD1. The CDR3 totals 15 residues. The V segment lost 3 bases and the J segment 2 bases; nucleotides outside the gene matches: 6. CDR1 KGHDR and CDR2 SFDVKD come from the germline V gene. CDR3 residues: CATSDPRDSTYEQYF. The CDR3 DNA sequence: TGTGCCACCAGTGATCCTCGGGACAGTACCTACGAGCAGTACTTC.

The CDR3 here is CASSYAGLTYEQYF. The CDR3 coding sequence is TGTGCCAGCAGTTACGCGGGACTTACCTACGAGCAGTACTTC. The chain is built from TRBV6-5 and TRBJ2-7, with D possibly being TRBD2 (6 bases). The CDR3 length is 14 residues. The germline CDR1 and CDR2 sequences are MNHEY and SVGAGI. V was trimmed by 2 bases and J by 2 bases, leaving 10 bases between them.

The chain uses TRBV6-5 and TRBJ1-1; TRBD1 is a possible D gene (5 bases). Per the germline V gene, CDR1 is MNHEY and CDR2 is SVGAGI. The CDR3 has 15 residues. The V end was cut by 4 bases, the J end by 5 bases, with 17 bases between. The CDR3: CASSSAGLSSTEAFF. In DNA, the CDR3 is TGTGCCAGCAGTTCTGCGGGACTAAGTTCGACTGAAGCTTTCTTT.

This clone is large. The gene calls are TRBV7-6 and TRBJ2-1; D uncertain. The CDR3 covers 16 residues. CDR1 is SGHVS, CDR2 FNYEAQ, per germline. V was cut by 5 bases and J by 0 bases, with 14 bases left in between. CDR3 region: CASSPRRTASYNEQFF. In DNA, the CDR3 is TGTGCCAGCAGCCCCCGCCGAACAGCCTCCTACAATGAGCAGTTCTTC.

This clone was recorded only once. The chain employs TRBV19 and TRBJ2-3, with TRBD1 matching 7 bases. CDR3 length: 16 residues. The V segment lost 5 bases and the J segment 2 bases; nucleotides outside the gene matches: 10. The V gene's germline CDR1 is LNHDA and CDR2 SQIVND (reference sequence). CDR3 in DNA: TGTGCCAGTAGTGTAGGGACAGACATAGCCACAGATACGCAGTATTTT. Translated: CASSVGTDIATDTQYF. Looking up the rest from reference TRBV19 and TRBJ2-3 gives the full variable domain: DGGITQSPKYLFRKEGQNVTLSCEQNLNHDAMYWYRQDPGQGLRLIYYSQIVNDFQKGDIAEGYSVSREKKESFPLTVTSAQKNPTAFYLCASSVGTDIATDTQYFGPGTRLTVL.

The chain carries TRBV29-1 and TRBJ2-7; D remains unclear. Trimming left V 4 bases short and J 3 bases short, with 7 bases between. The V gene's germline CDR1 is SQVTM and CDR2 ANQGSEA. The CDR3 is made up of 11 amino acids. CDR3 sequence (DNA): TGCAGCGTTGTGGAGTTCTACGAGCAGTACTTC. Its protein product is CSVVEFYEQYF.

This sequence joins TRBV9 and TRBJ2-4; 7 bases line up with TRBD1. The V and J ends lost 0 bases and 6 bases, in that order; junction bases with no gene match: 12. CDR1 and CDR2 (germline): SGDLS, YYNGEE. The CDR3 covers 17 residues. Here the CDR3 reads CASSVVGRDSRPNIQYF. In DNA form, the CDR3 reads TGTGCCAGCAGCGTAGTTGGACGGGACAGCCGACCAAACATTCAGTACTTC.

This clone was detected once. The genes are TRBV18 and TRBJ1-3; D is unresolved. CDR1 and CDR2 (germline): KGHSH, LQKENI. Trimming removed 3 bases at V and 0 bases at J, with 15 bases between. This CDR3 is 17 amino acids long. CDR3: CASSPLQDTPSGNTIYF. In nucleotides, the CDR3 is TGTGCCAGCTCACCTCTCCAGGATACCCCCTCTGGAAACACCATATATTTT.

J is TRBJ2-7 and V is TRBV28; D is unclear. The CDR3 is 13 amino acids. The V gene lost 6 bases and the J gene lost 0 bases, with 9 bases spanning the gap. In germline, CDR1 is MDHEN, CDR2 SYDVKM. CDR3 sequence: CASSFSVSYEQYF. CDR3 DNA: TGTGCCAGCAGCTTTTCAGTCTCCTACGAGCAGTACTTC.

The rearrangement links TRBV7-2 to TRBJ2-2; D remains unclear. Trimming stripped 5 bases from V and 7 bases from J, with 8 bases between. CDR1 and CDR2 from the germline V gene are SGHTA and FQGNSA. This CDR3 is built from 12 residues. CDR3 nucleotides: TGTGCCAGCAGCATACGGGTCGGGGAGCTGTTTTTT. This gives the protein CASSIRVGELFF.

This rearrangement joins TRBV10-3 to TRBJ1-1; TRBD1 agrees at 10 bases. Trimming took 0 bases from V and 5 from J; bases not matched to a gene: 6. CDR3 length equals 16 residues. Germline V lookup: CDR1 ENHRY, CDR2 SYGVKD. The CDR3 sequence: CAISESAGQGQTEAFF. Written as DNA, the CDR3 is TGTGCCATCAGTGAGTCTGCGGGACAGGGGCAGACTGAAGCTTTCTTT.